The present T cell receptor (beta chain) was sequenced within a study of human CD8 memory T cell subsets (dated by TCRdb to 2018 to 2021). With regard to the full study: TCRbeta repertoires of stem-like (TSTEM), progenitor exhausted-like (TPEX) and effector memory CD8+ T cell subsets were compared to assess their clonal relationships. TCRbeta repertoires were obtained from over five donors, each contributing TSTEM, TPEX and effector memory subsets.

Taken from cysteine to phenylalanine, the CDR3 has 12 residues. The DNA is not on file. The listed sequencing device is NextSeq 550. A Human TCR Profiling Kit was used to prepare UMI-labeled 5' RACE TCRbeta libraries. Every TCRbeta library was prepared in parallel with an identical number of PCR cycles. The paper's data handling went like this. The number of functional CDR3beta clonotypes in each TCRbeta library ranged from about 2,700 to 18,000. MIGEC 1.2.9 was used for UMI extraction and consensus assembly, with a minimum of three reads required per UMI. In-frame CDR3beta repertoires were extracted with MiXCR 3.0.3. After each sample was downsampled to 42,000 randomly selected UMIs, diversity metrics were computed in VDJtools 1.2.1. Repertoire overlap metrics D, R and F2 were calculated in VDJtools for the top 3,000 clones of each sample pair. One entry per CDR3 protein sequence results from the TCRdb reprocessing of the reads, with DNA left out. These V and J calls rely on TCRdb rather than the paper's analysis. The sample table includes roughly 4,000 distinct CDR3 sequences. The ten biggest clones cover roughly 32% of the sample.

In regard to this clonotype: The target of this receptor is not known.

Overall results and qualifications from the work: Clonotypes were shared with effector memory cells by both stem-like subsets, but only minimal overlap was found between TSTEM and TPEX repertoires, suggesting distinct antigen spectra. Normalized Shannon-Wiener diversity was similarly high in TSTEM and TPEX subsets, while effector memory subsets were less diverse by comparison. Greater repertoire diversity in TSTEM than in TPEX subsets was suggested by Chao1 estimates, potentially reflecting a broader range of specificities. Only TCRbeta chains were sequenced, and repertoire comparisons were based on several donors, with testing performed by paired t-tests and Bonferroni correction.

Peripheral blood mononuclear cells were isolated from healthy donor buffy coats by density gradient separation. In the study, negative magnetic separation with EasySep or MojoSort CD8+ T cell isolation kits was used to enrich total CD8+ T cells. An RNeasy Mini Kit was used to extract total RNA from duplicate vials of 150,000 sorted CD8+ T cells per subset. PBMCs were used either fresh or after being cryopreserved in fetal bovine serum containing roughly 10% DMSO. Fluorescence-activated cell sorting on a FACSAria III was used to sort the CD8+ T cell subsets to purity. Sequenced sample: CD8+ effector memory T cells (TEM) sorted from PBMCs. This specimen's cell subset or site label, per the study, means: effector memory CD8 T cells, CCR7- CD45RO+ CD95+. This clonotype was obtained from a human donor in good health. The V and J genes are TRBV12-3 or TRBV12-4 and TRBJ2-2. The CDR3 region has the sequence CASSLGTGELFF.